A single sample gave rise to the 8 T cell receptor beta chains below, sequenced in a study of cytomegalovirus exposure and HLA in healthy donors. In the PCR, 60 Vbeta and 13 Jbeta primers were used. Sequenced by immunoSEQ multiplex PCR; TCRdb stores in-frame clones only, minus some. The repertoire holds 130,000 to 150,000 clones, with roughly 80% as singletons. Sequencing used PBMCs. Receptors originate from a middle-aged man in good health and CMV-seropositive.

This CDR3 reads CASSPSLGGLEQYF. The CDR3 DNA reads TGCGCCAGTTCTCCCTCCCTAGGGGGTTTGGAGCAGTACTTC. This chain uses TRBV5-1 with TRBJ2-7, with D possibly being TRBD1 (6 bases). Trimming pared 8 bases from V and 7 bases from J, leaving 22 bases between. Germline-derived CDR1 and CDR2 are SGHRS and YFSETQ. The CDR3 contains 14 residues.

This CDR3 is CASSQDRGGRGDSSTDTQYF. As DNA, the CDR3 is TGCGCCAGCAGCCAAGATCGAGGCGGGAGGGGGGACTCTAGCACAGATACGCAGTATTTT. The rearrangement joins TRBV4-3 to TRBJ2-3, with 9 bases that match TRBD2. With V trimmed by 0 bases and J by 0 bases, 13 bases remained unmatched. The V gene's germline CDR1 is LGHNA and CDR2 YSLEER. The CDR3 is made up of 20 amino acids.

The gene calls are TRBV10-1 and TRBJ2-4; 11 positions agree with TRBD1. CDR1 and CDR2 (germline): WNHNN, SYGVQD (reference sequence). The CDR3 extends over 15 amino acids. J gave up 2 bases and V 6 bases, and 3 bases lay outside the gene matches. CDR3 coding DNA: TGCGCCAGCAGCTCGGACAGGGGGCCCAAAAACATTCAGTACTTC. It codes for CASSSDRGPKNIQYF.

This clone was found once. The chain employs TRBV29-1 and TRBJ1-2; D is unclear. Trimming stripped 3 bases from V and 2 bases from J, with 13 bases between. The CDR3 covers 14 residues. Germline lookup yields CDR1 SQVTM and CDR2 ANQGSEA. In DNA, the CDR3 is TGCAGCGTTGAGGCGCGCAGCGTCAACTATGGCTACACCTTC. Protein product: CSVEARSVNYGYTF. Full variable domain (missing parts from reference TRBV29-1 and TRBJ1-2): SAVISQKPSRDICQRGTSLTIQCQVDSQVTMMFWYRQQPGQSLTLIATANQGSEATYESGFVIDKFPISRPNLTFSTLTVSNMSPEDSSIYLCSVEARSVNYGYTFGSGTRLTVV.

This chain uses TRBV9 with TRBJ2-1; 12 nucleotides agree with TRBD2. The CDR3 totals 15 residues. V gave up 4 bases and J gave up 4 bases; unmatched junction bases: 3. Germline V CDR1 and CDR2: SGDLS, YYNGEE. In DNA form, the CDR3 reads TGTGCCAGCAGCTACGGACTAGCGGGATACAATGAGCAGTTCTTC. Translation gives CASSYGLAGYNEQFF.

This clone was picked up one time. This chain links TRBV10-3 with TRBJ1-1, with TRBD1 matching 8 bases. This CDR3 has 20 amino acids. J gave up 1 base and V 8 bases, and 24 bases lay outside the gene matches. Germline CDR1 and CDR2: ENHRY and SYGVKD. As DNA, the CDR3 is TGTGCCATCGCACGGCGTACAGGGGGAAGGTCGGGACGAGAGAACACTGAAGCTTTCTTT. It encodes CAIARRTGGRSGRENTEAFF.

V usage is TRBV7-6 and J usage is TRBJ1-2; no clear D. The CDR3 runs 17 residues. Between the trimmed V and J ends, which lost 0 bases and 4 bases, there was a span of 18 bases. Germline CDR1 reads SGHVS; CDR2 reads FNYEAQ. CDR3 amino acids: CASSLALGGGLGYGYTF. CDR3 sequence (DNA): TGTGCCAGCAGCTTAGCGCTGGGAGGAGGGCTCGGCTATGGCTACACCTTC.

The chain has TRBV10-3 and TRBJ2-7; D might be TRBD2 (5 bases). This CDR3 is built from 14 residues. Trimming left V 2 bases short and J 6 bases short, with 14 bases between. Germline V gene data show CDR1 as ENHRY and CDR2 as SYGVKD. CDR3 amino acids: CAISEPPMRVEQYF. CDR3 nucleotides: TGTGCCATCAGTGAGCCACCTATGAGGGTCGAGCAGTACTTC.